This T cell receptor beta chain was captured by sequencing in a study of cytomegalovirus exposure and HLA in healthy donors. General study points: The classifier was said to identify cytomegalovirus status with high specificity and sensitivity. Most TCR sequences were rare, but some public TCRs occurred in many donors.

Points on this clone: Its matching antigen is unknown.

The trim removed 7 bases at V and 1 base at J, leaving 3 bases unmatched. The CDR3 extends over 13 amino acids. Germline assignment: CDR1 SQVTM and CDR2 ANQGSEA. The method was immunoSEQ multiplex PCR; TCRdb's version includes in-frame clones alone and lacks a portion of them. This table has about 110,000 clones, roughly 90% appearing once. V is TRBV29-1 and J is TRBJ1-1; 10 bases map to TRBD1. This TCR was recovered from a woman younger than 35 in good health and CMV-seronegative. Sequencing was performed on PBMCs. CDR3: CSAWDRGNTEAFF. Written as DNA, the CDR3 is TGCAGCGCCTGGGACAGGGGGAACACTGAAGCTTTCTTT.